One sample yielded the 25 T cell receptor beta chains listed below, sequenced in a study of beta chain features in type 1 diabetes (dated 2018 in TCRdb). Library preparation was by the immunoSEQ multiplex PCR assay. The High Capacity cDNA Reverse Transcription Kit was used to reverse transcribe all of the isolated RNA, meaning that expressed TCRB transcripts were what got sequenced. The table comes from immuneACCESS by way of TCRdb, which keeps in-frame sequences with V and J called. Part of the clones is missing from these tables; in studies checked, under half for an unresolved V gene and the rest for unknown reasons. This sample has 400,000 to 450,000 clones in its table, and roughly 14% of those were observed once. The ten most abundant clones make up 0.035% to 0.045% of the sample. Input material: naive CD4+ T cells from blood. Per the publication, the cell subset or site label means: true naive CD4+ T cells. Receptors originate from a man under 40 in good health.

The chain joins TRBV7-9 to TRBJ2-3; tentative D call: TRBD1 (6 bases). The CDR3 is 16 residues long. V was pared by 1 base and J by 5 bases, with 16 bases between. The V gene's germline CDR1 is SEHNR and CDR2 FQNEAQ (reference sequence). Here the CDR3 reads CASSLGWAGEGDTQYF. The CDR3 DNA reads TGTGCCAGCAGCTTAGGGTGGGCAGGGGAAGGAGATACGCAGTATTTT.

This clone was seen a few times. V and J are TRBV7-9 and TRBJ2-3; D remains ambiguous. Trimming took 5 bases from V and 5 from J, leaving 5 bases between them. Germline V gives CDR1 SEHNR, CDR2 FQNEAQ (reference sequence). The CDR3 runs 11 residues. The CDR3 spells CASSAKDTQYF. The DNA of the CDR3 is TGTGCCAGCAGCGCCAAAGATACGCAGTATTTT. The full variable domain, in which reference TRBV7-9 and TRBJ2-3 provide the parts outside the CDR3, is DTGVSQNPRHKITKRGQNVTFRCDPISEHNRLYWYRQTLGQGPEFLTYFQNEAQLEKSRLLSDRFSAERPKGSFSTLEIQRTEQGDSAMYLCASSAKDTQYFGPGTRLTVL.

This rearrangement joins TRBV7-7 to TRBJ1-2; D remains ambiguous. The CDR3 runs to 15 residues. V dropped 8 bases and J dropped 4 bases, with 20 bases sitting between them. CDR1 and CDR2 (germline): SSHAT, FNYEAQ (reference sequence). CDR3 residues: CASGQPTAAIYGYTF. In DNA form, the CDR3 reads TGTGCCAGCGGCCAACCGACCGCGGCGATCTATGGCTACACCTTC.

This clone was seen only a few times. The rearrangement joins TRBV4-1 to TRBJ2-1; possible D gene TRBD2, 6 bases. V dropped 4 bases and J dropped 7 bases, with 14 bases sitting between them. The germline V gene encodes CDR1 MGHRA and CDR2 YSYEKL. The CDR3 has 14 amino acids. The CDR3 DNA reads TGCGCCAGCAGCCTAGCGGACCGGGGGAATGAGCAGTTCTTC. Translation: CASSLADRGNEQFF.

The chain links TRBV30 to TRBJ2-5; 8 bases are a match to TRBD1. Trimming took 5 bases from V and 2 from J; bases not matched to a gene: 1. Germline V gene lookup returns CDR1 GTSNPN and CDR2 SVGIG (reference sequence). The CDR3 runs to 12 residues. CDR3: CAWDRGQETQYF. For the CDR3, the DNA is TGTGCCTGGGACAGGGGTCAAGAGACCCAGTACTTC.

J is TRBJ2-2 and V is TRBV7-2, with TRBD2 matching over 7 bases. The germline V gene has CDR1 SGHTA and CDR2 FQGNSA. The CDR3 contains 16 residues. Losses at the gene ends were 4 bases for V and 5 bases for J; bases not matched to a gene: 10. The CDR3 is CASSSRGVSGTGELFF. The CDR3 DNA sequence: TGTGCCAGCAGCTCCCGGGGGGTTTCGGGTACCGGGGAGCTGTTTTTT.

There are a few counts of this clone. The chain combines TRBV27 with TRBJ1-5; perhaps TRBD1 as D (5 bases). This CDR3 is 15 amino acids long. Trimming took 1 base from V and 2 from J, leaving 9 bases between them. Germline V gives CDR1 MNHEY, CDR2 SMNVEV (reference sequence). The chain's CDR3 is CASSLWGTGNQPQHF. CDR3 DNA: TGTGCCAGCAGTTTATGGGGGACGGGCAATCAGCCCCAGCATTTT.

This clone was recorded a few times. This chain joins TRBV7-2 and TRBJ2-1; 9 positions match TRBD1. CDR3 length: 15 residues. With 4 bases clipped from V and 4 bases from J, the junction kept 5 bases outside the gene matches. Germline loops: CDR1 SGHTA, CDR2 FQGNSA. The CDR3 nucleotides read TGTGCCAGCAGCTCCTCCGGGACAGGGTACAATGAGCAGTTCTTC. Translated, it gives CASSSSGTGYNEQFF. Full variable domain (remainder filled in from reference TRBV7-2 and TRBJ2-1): GAGVSQSPSNKVTEKGKDVELRCDPISGHTALYWYRQSLGQGLEFLIYFQGNSAPDKSGLPSDRFSAERTGGSVSTLTIQRTQQEDSAVYLCASSSSGTGYNEQFFGPGTRLTVL.

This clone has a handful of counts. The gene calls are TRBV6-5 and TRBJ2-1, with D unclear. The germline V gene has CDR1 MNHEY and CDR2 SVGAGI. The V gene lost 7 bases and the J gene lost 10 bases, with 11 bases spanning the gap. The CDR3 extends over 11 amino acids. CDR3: CASTPSEEQFF. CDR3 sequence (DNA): TGTGCCAGCACTCCTTCGGAAGAGCAGTTCTTC.

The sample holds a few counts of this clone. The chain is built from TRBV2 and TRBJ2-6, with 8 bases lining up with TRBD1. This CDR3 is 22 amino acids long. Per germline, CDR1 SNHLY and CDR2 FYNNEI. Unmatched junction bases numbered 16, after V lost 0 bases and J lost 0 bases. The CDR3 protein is CASSEAGVSRQGPNSGANVLTF. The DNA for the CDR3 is TGTGCCAGCAGTGAAGCGGGGGTGTCTAGACAGGGGCCGAACTCTGGGGCCAACGTCCTGACTTTC.

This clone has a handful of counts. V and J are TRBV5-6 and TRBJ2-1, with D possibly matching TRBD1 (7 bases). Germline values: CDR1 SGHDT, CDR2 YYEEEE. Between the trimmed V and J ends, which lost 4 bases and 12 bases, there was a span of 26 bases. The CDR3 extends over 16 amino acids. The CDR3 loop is CASSALDRDPQRAQFF. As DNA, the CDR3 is TGTGCCAGCAGCGCCCTCGACAGGGATCCCCAGCGGGCGCAGTTCTTC.

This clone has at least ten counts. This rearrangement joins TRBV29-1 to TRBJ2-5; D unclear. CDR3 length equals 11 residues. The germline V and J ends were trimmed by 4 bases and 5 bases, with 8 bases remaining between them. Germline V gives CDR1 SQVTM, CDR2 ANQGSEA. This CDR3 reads CSVGFRETQYF. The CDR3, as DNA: TGCAGCGTTGGGTTTCGCGAGACCCAGTACTTC.

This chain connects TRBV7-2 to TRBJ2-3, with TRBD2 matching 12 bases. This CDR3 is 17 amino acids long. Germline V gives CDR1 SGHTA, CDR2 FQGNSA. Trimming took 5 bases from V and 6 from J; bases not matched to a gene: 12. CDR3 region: CASSTGLAGQRGDTQYF. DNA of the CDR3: TGTGCCAGCAGCACCGGACTAGCGGGGCAAAGGGGCGATACGCAGTATTTT. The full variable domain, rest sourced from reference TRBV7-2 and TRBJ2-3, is GAGVSQSPSNKVTEKGKDVELRCDPISGHTALYWYRQSLGQGLEFLIYFQGNSAPDKSGLPSDRFSAERTGGSVSTLTIQRTQQEDSAVYLCASSTGLAGQRGDTQYFGPGTRLTVL.

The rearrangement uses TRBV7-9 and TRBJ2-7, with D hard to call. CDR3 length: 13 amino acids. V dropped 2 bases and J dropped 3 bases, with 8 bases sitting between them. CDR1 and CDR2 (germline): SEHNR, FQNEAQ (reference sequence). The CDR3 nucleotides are TGTGCCAGCAGCTTACACGTGGACTACGAGCAGTACTTC. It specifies CASSLHVDYEQYF. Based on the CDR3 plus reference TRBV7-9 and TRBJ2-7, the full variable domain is DTGVSQNPRHKITKRGQNVTFRCDPISEHNRLYWYRQTLGQGPEFLTYFQNEAQLEKSRLLSDRFSAERPKGSFSTLEIQRTEQGDSAMYLCASSLHVDYEQYFGPGTRLTVT.

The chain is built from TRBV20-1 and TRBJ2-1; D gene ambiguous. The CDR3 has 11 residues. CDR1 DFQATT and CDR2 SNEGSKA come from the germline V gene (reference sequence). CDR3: CRIESYNEQFF. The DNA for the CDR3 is TGCAGAATAGAGAGCTACAATGAGCAGTTCTTC.

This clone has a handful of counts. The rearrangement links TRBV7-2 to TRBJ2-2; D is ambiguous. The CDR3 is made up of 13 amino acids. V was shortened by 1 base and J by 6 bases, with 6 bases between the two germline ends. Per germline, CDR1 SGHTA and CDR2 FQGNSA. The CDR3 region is CASSLGPSGELFF. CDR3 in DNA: TGTGCCAGCAGCTTAGGACCCTCCGGGGAGCTGTTTTTT.

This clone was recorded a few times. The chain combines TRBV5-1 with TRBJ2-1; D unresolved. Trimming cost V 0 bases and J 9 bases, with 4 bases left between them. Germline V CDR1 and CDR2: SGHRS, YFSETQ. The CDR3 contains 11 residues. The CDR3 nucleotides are TGCGCCAGCAGCTTGGACAGTGAGCAGTTCTTC. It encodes CASSLDSEQFF.

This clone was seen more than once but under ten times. DNA for the CDR3: TGCAGCGTCGACAAAAAGACAGGGGTAGTGCTCGGCTACACCTTC. It encodes CSVDKKTGVVLGYTF. The chain joins TRBV29-1 to TRBJ1-2, with TRBD1 matching 8 bases. Trimming took 6 bases from V and 8 from J; bases not matched to a gene: 17. Germline CDR1 SQVTM, CDR2 ANQGSEA. The CDR3 has 15 amino acids.

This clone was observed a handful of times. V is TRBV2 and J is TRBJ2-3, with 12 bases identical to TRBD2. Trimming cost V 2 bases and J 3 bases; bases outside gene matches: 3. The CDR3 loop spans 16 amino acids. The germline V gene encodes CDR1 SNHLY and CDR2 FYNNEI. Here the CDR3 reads CASSESSGGATDTQYF. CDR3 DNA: TGTGCCAGCAGTGAATCTAGCGGGGGGGCAACAGATACGCAGTATTTT. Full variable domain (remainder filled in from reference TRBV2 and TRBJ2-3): EPEVTQTPSHQVTQMGQEVILRCVPISNHLYFYWYRQILGQKVEFLVSFYNNEISEKSEIFDDQFSVERPDGSNFTLKIRSTKLEDSAMYFCASSESSGGATDTQYFGPGTRLTVL.

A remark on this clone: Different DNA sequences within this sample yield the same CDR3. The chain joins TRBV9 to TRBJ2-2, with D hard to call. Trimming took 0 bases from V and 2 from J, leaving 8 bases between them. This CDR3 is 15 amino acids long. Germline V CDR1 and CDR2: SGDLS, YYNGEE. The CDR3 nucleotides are TGTGCCAGCAGCGTAGGTCCAGCTAACACCGGGGAGCTGTTTTTT. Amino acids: CASSVGPANTGELFF.

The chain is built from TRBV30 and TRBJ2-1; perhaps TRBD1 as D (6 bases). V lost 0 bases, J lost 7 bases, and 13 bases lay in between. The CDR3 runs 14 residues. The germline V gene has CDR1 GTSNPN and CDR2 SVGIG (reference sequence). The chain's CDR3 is CAWSVPRGLNEQFF. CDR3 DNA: TGTGCCTGGAGTGTACCCAGGGGCCTTAATGAGCAGTTCTTC.

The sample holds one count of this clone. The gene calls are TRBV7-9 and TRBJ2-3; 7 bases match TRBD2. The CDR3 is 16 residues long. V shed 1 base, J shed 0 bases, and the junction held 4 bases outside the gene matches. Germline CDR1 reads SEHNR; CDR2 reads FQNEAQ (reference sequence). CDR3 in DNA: TGTGCCAGCAGCTTAGTTTCCGGGGGGAGCACAGATACGCAGTATTTT. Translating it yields CASSLVSGGSTDTQYF.

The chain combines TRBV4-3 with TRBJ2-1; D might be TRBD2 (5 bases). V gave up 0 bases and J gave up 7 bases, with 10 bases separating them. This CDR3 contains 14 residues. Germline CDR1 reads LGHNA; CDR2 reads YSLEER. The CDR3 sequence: CASSQEGRGNEQFF. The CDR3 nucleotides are TGCGCCAGCAGCCAAGAAGGCAGAGGGAATGAGCAGTTCTTC.

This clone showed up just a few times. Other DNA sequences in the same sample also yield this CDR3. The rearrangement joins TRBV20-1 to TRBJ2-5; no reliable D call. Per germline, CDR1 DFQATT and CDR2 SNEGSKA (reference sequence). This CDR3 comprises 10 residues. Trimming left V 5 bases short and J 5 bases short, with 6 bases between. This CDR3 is CSAARETQYF. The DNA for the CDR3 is TGCAGTGCTGCTAGGGAGACCCAGTACTTC.

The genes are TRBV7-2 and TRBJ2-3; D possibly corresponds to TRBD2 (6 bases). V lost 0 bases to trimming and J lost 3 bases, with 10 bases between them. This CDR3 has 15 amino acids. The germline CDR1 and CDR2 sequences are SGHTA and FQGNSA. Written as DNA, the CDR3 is TGTGCCAGCAGCTTAGCGGGGGGAGAAACAGATACGCAGTATTTT. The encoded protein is CASSLAGGETDTQYF.